One sample yielded the 12 T cell receptor beta chains listed below, sequenced in a study of lymphopenia after photon versus proton radiotherapy. The protocol was immunoSEQ multiplex PCR, while the TCRdb copy is restricted to in-frame clones and leaves out a portion. This sample has approximately 12,000 clones; around 89% occur once, and the top ten carry about 3.8%. The material was peripheral blood, obtained from a patient treated with photon-based radiotherapy. All receptors come from a man in his sixties with pancreatic cancer.

CDR3 sequence reads: CASSSPGTSYYTGELFF. The CDR3 DNA reads TGTGCCAGCAGCTCACCCGGGACTAGCTATTACACCGGGGAGCTGTTTTTT. The chain is built from TRBV5-6 and TRBJ2-2; 9 nucleotides align to TRBD2. The trim removed 3 bases at V and 3 bases at J, leaving 9 bases unmatched. The CDR3 runs to 17 residues. Germline assignment: CDR1 SGHDT and CDR2 YYEEEE.

The V call is TRBV6-1, the J call TRBJ1-1; D uncertain. V was shortened by 8 bases and J by 8 bases, with 15 bases between the two germline ends. Germline values: CDR1 MNHNS, CDR2 SASEGT. The CDR3 sequence is 12 residues long. CDR3 amino acids: CASAKRTDEAFF. DNA for the CDR3: TGTGCCAGCGCAAAACGTACAGACGAAGCTTTCTTT.

To note about this clone: Other DNA sequences in this sample translate to the same CDR3. The rearrangement links TRBV18 to TRBJ1-2; D is possibly TRBD1 (5 bases). Germline V gene sequence: CDR1 KGHSH, CDR2 LQKENI. V lost 3 bases and J 4 bases, leaving 9 bases between the germline ends. CDR3 length: 13 residues. The CDR3 DNA is TGTGCCAGCTCACCTGGGGGTAGCTATGGCTACACCTTC. Amino acid sequence: CASSPGGSYGYTF.

The V and J genes are TRBV27 and TRBJ2-7, with 7 bases lining up with TRBD1. Per germline, CDR1 MNHEY and CDR2 SMNVEV (reference sequence). The CDR3 has 15 amino acids. V dropped 6 bases and J dropped 9; count of bases not matched to a gene: 17. The CDR3 sequence: CASSPVGTALRGQYF. Here the CDR3 DNA reads TGTGCCAGCAGCCCCGTCGGGACAGCTCTACGAGGGCAGTACTTC.

The chain recombines TRBV10-3 with TRBJ2-5; 10 bases are a match to TRBD2. There are 14 residues in the CDR3. Germline assignment: CDR1 ENHRY and CDR2 SYGVKD. V trimming: 2 bases; J trimming: 7 bases; junction bases outside the gene matches: 4. The CDR3: CAISEPRLAGTQYF. CDR3 sequence (DNA): TGTGCCATCAGTGAGCCTAGACTAGCGGGGACCCAGTACTTC.

The count of this clone is one. This chain joins TRBV5-1 and TRBJ1-2; D is perhaps TRBD1 (5 bases). The V end was cut by 4 bases, the J end by 0 bases, with 10 bases between. Germline V gene sequence: CDR1 SGHRS, CDR2 YFSETQ. The CDR3 is 14 residues long. CDR3 DNA sequence: TGCGCCAGCAGCCGAGGGACCTCTAACTATGGCTACACCTTC. Translated: CASSRGTSNYGYTF.

This clone has a handful of counts. V gene TRBV2 combines with J gene TRBJ2-7; D may match TRBD1 or TRBD2 (5 bases each). From germline, CDR1 is SNHLY and CDR2 FYNNEI. Trimming removed 9 bases at V and 2 bases at J, with 14 bases between. The CDR3 extends over 13 amino acids. The CDR3 protein is CASGTFSTYEQYF. The CDR3 DNA is TGTGCCAGTGGGACCTTCTCAACCTACGAGCAGTACTTC.

The rearrangement links TRBV6-4 to TRBJ1-1; D gene unclear. Trimming removed 4 bases from V and 4 bases from J, with 13 bases in between. This CDR3 has 14 residues. CDR1 is MRHNA and CDR2 is SNTAGT in the germline V gene. CDR3 protein: CASSAALWSTEAFF. The CDR3 DNA follows: TGTGCCAGCAGTGCGGCCCTTTGGAGCACTGAAGCTTTCTTT.

This clone appeared a single time. The V and J genes are TRBV4-1 and TRBJ1-5; 9 nucleotides align to TRBD1. The CDR3 runs 17 residues. V lost 1 base and J lost 4; bases outside the gene matches: 8. The germline CDR1 and CDR2 sequences are MGHRA and YSYEKL. DNA for the CDR3: TGCGCCAGCAGCCAAGCCCCAACCGGGACAGGGAATCAGCCCCAGCATTTT. This codes for CASSQAPTGTGNQPQHF.

The chain employs TRBV6-1 and TRBJ2-1; 10 nucleotides line up with TRBD1. There are 14 residues in the CDR3. After removal of 6 bases from V and 8 bases from J, the junction contained 7 bases not matched to a gene. Germline lookup yields CDR1 MNHNS and CDR2 SASEGT. CDR3 protein: CASSRDRGVYEQFF. DNA for the CDR3: TGTGCCAGCAGCCGGGACAGGGGAGTCTATGAGCAGTTCTTC.

The chain is built from TRBV5-4 and TRBJ1-4; 7 bases align to TRBD1. In germline, CDR1 is SGHNT, CDR2 YYREEE (reference sequence). Trimming took 4 bases from V and 4 from J; bases not matched to a gene: 7. CDR3 length equals 15 residues. The CDR3 DNA reads TGTGCCAGCAGCCTCAGGGGACAGCTTAATGAAAAACTGTTTTTT. It translates to CASSLRGQLNEKLFF.

This chain joins TRBV15 and TRBJ2-3, with 11 bases aligning to TRBD1. Per germline, CDR1 LNHNV and CDR2 YYDKDF (reference sequence). CDR3 length: 19 residues. The J segment lost 2 bases and the V segment lost 1 base, leaving 11 bases of the junction unmatched. DNA for the CDR3: TGTGCCACCAGCAGAGGCCTCCCGGGACAGGGGGAGACCACAGATACGCAGTATTTT. Protein product: CATSRGLPGQGETTDTQYF. Variable domain in full (rest from reference TRBV15 and TRBJ2-3): DAMVIQNPRYQVTQFGKPVTLSCSQTLNHNVMYWYQQKSSQAPKLLFHYYDKDFNNEADTPDNFQSRRPNTSFCFLDIRSPGLGDTAMYLCATSRGLPGQGETTDTQYFGPGTRLTVL.